This paragraph covers one T cell receptor (beta chain) sequence. What it recognizes is unknown. The PCR had 60 Vbeta and 13 Jbeta primers. The repertoire was sequenced with immunoSEQ multiplex PCR; TCRdb's copy has only in-frame clones and lacks some. The data contain under 250,000 clones, 82% of them seen just once; the ten biggest clones take up approximately 6%. Germline V gene lookup returns CDR1 GTSNPN and CDR2 SVGIG (reference sequence). CDR3 length: 15 residues. Losses at the gene ends were 1 base for V and 6 bases for J; bases not matched to a gene: 7. The data stem from a study of cytomegalovirus exposure and HLA in healthy donors. Whole-study results and caveats: In a later analysis, V- and J-gene trimming of beta chains associated with a DCLRE1C missense variant, replicated independently.

The clonotype was recovered from a middle-aged man in good health and CMV-seropositive. V usage is TRBV30 and J usage is TRBJ2-1; TRBD2 matches 9 bases. The sequenced material came from PBMCs. CDR3 amino acids: CAWSANSGRGNEQFF. The CDR3 DNA reads TGTGCCTGGAGTGCCAATAGCGGGAGAGGCAATGAGCAGTTCTTC. The whole variable domain, filled in from reference TRBV30 and TRBJ2-1, reads SQTIHQWPATLVQPVGSPLSLECTVEGTSNPNLYWYRQAAGRGLQLLFYSVGIGQISSEVPQNLSASRPQDRQFILSSKKLLLSDSGFYLCAWSANSGRGNEQFFGPGTRLTVL.